The present TCR beta chain was sequenced within a study of T cells in Graves' hyperthyroidism and ophthalmopathy. Criteria for exclusion of patients were uncontrolled infection, other autoimmune disease, pregnancy or lactation. PBMCs came from about 10 ml fresh peripheral blood. Amplified TCR beta CDR3 regions derived from RNA transcripts. TCR CDR3 underwent first-round RT-PCR with the HTBI primer set. TCRdb processed the multiplex PCR reads anew with MiXCR; each CDR3 protein has one entry. This repertoire shows under 700,000 distinct CDR3 sequences, approximately 15% found once; its top ten account for 18%. There are 15 residues in the CDR3. Germline CDR1 and CDR2: WNHNN and SYGVQD (reference sequence). The V end was cut by 3 bases, the J end by 3 bases, with 14 bases between.

The source material was blood. This sequence joins TRBV10-1 and TRBJ1-1; D possibly corresponds to TRBD1 (5 bases). The receptor's source is a woman aged 18-29 years with Graves' hyperthyroidism. Here the CDR3 reads CASSDQPGGDTEAFF. CDR3 in DNA: TGCGCCAGCAGTGACCAACCGGGGGGGGACACTGAAGCTTTCTTT.